Listed here are 5 T cell receptor beta chains from one sample, sequenced in a study of blood T cell repertoires in COVID-19. The data were produced by immunoSEQ multiplex PCR, yet TCRdb's version contains in-frame clones alone and is incomplete. The profile covers over 100,000 clones, with around 80% appearing a single time and 9% to 15% taken by the ten largest. Sequenced material: peripheral blood. These receptors all come from a woman aged 55-69 years with acute or convalescent COVID-19.

CDR3 loop: CASSLEGTMNTEAFF. The CDR3 DNA is TGTGCCAGCAGCTTAGAGGGGACAATGAACACTGAAGCTTTCTTT. This chain joins TRBV7-6 and TRBJ1-1; perhaps TRBD1 as D (6 bases). The germline V and J ends were trimmed by 1 base and 0 bases, with 9 bases remaining between them. The germline V gene encodes CDR1 SGHVS and CDR2 FNYEAQ. The CDR3 covers 15 residues.

The chain combines TRBV6-1 with TRBJ1-2, with no clear D. Germline loops: CDR1 MNHNS, CDR2 SASEGT. The CDR3 spans 16 residues. Trimming left V 2 bases short and J 0 bases short, with 13 bases between. The CDR3 DNA sequence: TGTGCCAGCAGTGAATTAGTAGCGGCGACTAACTATGGCTACACCTTC. The encoded protein is CASSELVAATNYGYTF.

The chain links TRBV30 to TRBJ1-6; 7 bases map to TRBD1. V trimming: 4 bases; J trimming: 7 bases; junction bases outside the gene matches: 4. CDR3 length: 13 amino acids. Germline V gives CDR1 GTSNPN, CDR2 SVGIG (reference sequence). The CDR3 sequence is CAWKGTANSPLHF. In nucleotides, the CDR3 is TGTGCCTGGAAAGGGACAGCCAATTCACCCCTCCACTTT.

The V gene is TRBV30, the J gene TRBJ2-6, with D tentatively TRBD1 (6 bases). Looked up from germline, CDR1 is GTSNPN and CDR2 is SVGIG (reference sequence). The CDR3 is 16 amino acids. V lost 4 bases and J lost 2, with 15 bases in between. CDR3 DNA sequence: TGTGCCTGGATCAATCAACCAGGGGCTGGGGCCAACGTCCTGACTTTC. This translates into CAWINQPGAGANVLTF. Full variable domain (rest looked up from reference TRBV30 and TRBJ2-6): SQTIHQWPATLVQPVGSPLSLECTVEGTSNPNLYWYRQAAGRGLQLLFYSVGIGQISSEVPQNLSASRPQDRQFILSSKKLLLSDSGFYLCAWINQPGAGANVLTFGAGSRLTVL.

The V call is TRBV2, the J call TRBJ2-7, with D perhaps TRBD1 (6 bases). The CDR3 extends over 15 amino acids. Germline V gene sequence: CDR1 SNHLY, CDR2 FYNNEI. V was trimmed by 6 bases and J by 4 bases, leaving 19 bases between them. Here the CDR3 reads CASRANRDTDYEQYV. For the CDR3, the DNA is TGTGCCAGCAGGGCCAACCGGGACACTGATTACGAGCAGTACGTC.